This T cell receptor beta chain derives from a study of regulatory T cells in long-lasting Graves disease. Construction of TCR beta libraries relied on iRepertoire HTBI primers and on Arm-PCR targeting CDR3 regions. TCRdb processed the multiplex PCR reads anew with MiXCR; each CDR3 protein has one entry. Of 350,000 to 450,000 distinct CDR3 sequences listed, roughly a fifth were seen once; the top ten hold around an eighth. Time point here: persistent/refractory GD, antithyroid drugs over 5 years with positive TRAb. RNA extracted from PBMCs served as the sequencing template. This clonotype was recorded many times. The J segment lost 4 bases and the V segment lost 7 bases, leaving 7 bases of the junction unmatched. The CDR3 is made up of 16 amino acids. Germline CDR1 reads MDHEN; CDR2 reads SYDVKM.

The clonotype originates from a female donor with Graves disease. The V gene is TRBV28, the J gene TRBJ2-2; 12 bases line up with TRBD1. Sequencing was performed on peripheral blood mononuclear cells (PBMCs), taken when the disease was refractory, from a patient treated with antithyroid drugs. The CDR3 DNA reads TGTGCCAGCATCCTGGGACAGGGGGCAAGCACCGGGGAGCTGTTTTTT. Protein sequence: CASILGQGASTGELFF.